This TCR beta chain originates from a study of blood T cell repertoires in COVID-19. On the study more broadly: PBMCs, B-cell-depleted T cells, or T cells were the source of the cDNA or gDNA that made up the material.

The CDR3 is 15 residues long. V trimming: 6 bases; J trimming: 3 bases; junction bases outside the gene matches: 5. Germline V lookup: CDR1 MNHEY, CDR2 SVGAGI. In the authors' methods: Reference gene primer amplification yielded estimated nucleated cell counts. Data came from immunoSEQ multiplex PCR; TCRdb stores just in-frame clones and leaves some out. That table furnishes V, J and clone size, whereas the DNA furnished D and trimming. The repertoire holds some 250,000 clones, with around 86% as singletons. J is TRBJ1-4 and V is TRBV6-5, with TRBD1 identical over 9 bases. The origin of this receptor is a man of 80 years or more with acute or convalescent COVID-19. The sample was peripheral blood. Here the CDR3 reads CASSHGTGSNEKLFF. In nucleotides, the CDR3 is TGTGCCAGCAGCCATGGGACAGGGTCTAATGAAAAACTGTTTTTT.